One sample yielded the 8 T cell receptor beta chains listed below, sequenced in a study of blood T cell repertoires in COVID-19. This table comes from immunoSEQ multiplex PCR, and its TCRdb copy is limited to in-frame clones, with some not included. Among roughly 120,000 clones listed, around 64% were seen once. The sample was peripheral blood. The receptors were gathered from a human donor with acute or convalescent COVID-19. The donor label of this sample is uncertain.

The chain uses TRBV5-1 and TRBJ1-5; TRBD1 matches 7 bases. There are 14 residues in the CDR3. Germline V CDR1 and CDR2: SGHRS, YFSETQ. Losses at the gene ends were 2 bases for V and 6 bases for J; bases not matched to a gene: 5. The CDR3 region has the DNA TGCGCCAGCAGCTTAGAGGGGGCAACTCAGCCCCAGCATTTT. This gives the protein CASSLEGATQPQHF.

The chain has TRBV5-4 and TRBJ2-1, with 15 bases matching TRBD2. Losses at the gene ends were 4 bases for V and 7 bases for J; bases not matched to a gene: 6. Looked up from germline, CDR1 is SGHNT and CDR2 is YYREEE (reference sequence). This CDR3 spans 16 amino acids. CDR3 in amino acids: CASSLWTSGGANEQFF. The CDR3 DNA follows: TGTGCCAGCAGCCTTTGGACTAGCGGGGGGGCAAATGAGCAGTTCTTC.

This clone was seen only a few times. The genes are TRBV7-9 and TRBJ2-5; perhaps TRBD1 as D (5 bases). Trimming cost V 4 bases and J 6 bases, with 18 bases left between them. The CDR3 runs to 15 residues. Germline V gives CDR1 SEHNR, CDR2 FQNEAQ (reference sequence). The CDR3 protein is CASSYPLRVGQTQYF. The CDR3 DNA reads TGTGCCAGCAGCTACCCCCTCAGGGTCGGGCAGACCCAGTACTTC.

This chain uses TRBV12-3 or TRBV12-4 with TRBJ2-3; possible D gene TRBD2, 5 bases. The CDR3 consists of 11 residues. V was clipped by 8 bases and J by 6 bases, with 9 bases between them. CDR3 nucleotides: TGTGCCAGCTCGGAGGTGGATACGCAGTATTTT. The encoded protein is CASSEVDTQYF.

The chain recombines TRBV6-6 with TRBJ2-7; TRBD1 matches at 11 bases. The germline V gene encodes CDR1 MNHNY and CDR2 SVGAGI (reference sequence). This CDR3 is built from 16 residues. The J segment lost 0 bases and the V segment lost 5 bases, leaving 6 bases of the junction unmatched. The DNA for the CDR3 is TGTGCCAGCAGTGCAGGACAGGGGGCCTACTCCTACGAGCAGTACGTC. Translation gives CASSAGQGAYSYEQYV.

In this sample, this clone turned up many times. This chain connects TRBV7-9 to TRBJ2-2; 13 nucleotides agree with TRBD2. Per germline, CDR1 SEHNR and CDR2 FQNEAQ (reference sequence). The CDR3 extends over 17 amino acids. Trimming cost V 6 bases and J 8 bases; bases outside gene matches: 12. The CDR3 region is CASSSGTSGVLRGELFF. The CDR3, as DNA: TGTGCCAGCAGTTCCGGGACTAGCGGGGTCCTCAGGGGGGAGCTGTTTTTT.

The rearrangement links TRBV19 to TRBJ2-1, with 8 bases identical to TRBD2. J lost 4 bases, V lost 5 bases, and 10 bases had no gene match. CDR1 is LNHDA and CDR2 is SQIVND in the germline V gene (reference sequence). This CDR3 is 16 amino acids long. This CDR3 is CASSRTGGEPYNEQFF. Written as DNA, the CDR3 is TGTGCCAGTAGTCGGACGGGGGGGGAACCTTACAATGAGCAGTTCTTC.

The rearrangement joins TRBV7-8 to TRBJ2-5; the match to TRBD1 covers 7 bases. J was trimmed by 4 bases and V by 3 bases; bases with no gene match: 8. This CDR3 region has 15 residues. Germline values: CDR1 SGHVS, CDR2 FQNEAQ. CDR3: CASSLNRGRGETQYF. CDR3 sequence (DNA): TGTGCCAGCAGCTTGAATAGGGGGCGCGGAGAGACCCAGTACTTC.